Presented here are 23 T cell receptor beta chains from one specimen sequenced in a study of vaccination and CD4 T cells after COVID-19. Their antigen targets remain unknown. Treatment reported: approximately 10-day PBMC culture with coronavirus spike peptide pools or control peptides (ViraFEST assay). Prior to the COVID-19 pandemic (2011-2018), the unexposed donor's CD4+ T cells were collected. At the Johns Hopkins FTIC core, DNA taken from cultured CD4+ T cells was sequenced by way of the Oncomine TCR Beta short-read assay. One entry per CDR3 protein results from TCRdb running MiXCR on the PCR reads. The sample has thousands of distinct CDR3 sequences, nearly 35% seen once. The source material was CD4+ T cells from blood, cultured in vitro. The origin of the receptors is a human donor in good health.

This chain connects TRBV5-1 to TRBJ1-3; D is possibly TRBD1 (6 bases). Per germline, CDR1 SGHRS and CDR2 YFSETQ. Trimming took 4 bases from V and 6 from J, leaving 14 bases between them. CDR3 length: 14 residues. CDR3 nucleotides: TGCGCCAGCAGCCTTCCGGACAGCAAAAACACCATATATTTT. Protein product: CASSLPDSKNTIYF.

This clonotype was detected a few times. The CDR3 coding sequence is TGTGCCAGCAGTTACCACGGACAGGGGAGTTTTGAAGCTTTCTTT. Translating it yields CASSYHGQGSFEAFF. The rearrangement links TRBV6-5 to TRBJ1-1, with 9 bases aligning to TRBD1. The CDR3 totals 15 residues. The germline gives CDR1 MNHEY, CDR2 SVGAGI. Germline trimming cut 2 bases from V and 7 bases from J; bases unmatched to any gene: 8.

The rearrangement uses TRBV7-2 and TRBJ1-1; D not resolved. The CDR3 sequence is 13 residues long. The V end lost 1 base, the J end lost 1 base, and 4 bases lay between the germline ends. The germline gives CDR1 SGHTA, CDR2 FQGNSA. The CDR3 coding sequence is TGTGCCAGCAGCTTAGGCTCGAACACTGAAGCTTTCTTT. Translating it yields CASSLGSNTEAFF.

The chain uses TRBV7-9 and TRBJ2-7; D may be TRBD2 (6 bases). This CDR3 region has 15 residues. The V and J ends lost 5 bases and 5 bases respectively, with 19 bases between them. Germline values: CDR1 SEHNR, CDR2 FQNEAQ (reference sequence). This CDR3 reads CASSPRRGLTDEQYF. Written as DNA, the CDR3 is TGTGCCAGCAGCCCACGCCGAGGACTAACCGACGAGCAGTACTTC.

The DNA for the CDR3 is TGTGCCTGGCGGGGATCTCCCTACGAGCAGTACTTC. This gives the protein CAWRGSPYEQYF. The chain links TRBV30 to TRBJ2-7; tentative D call: TRBD2 (5 bases). V lost 5 bases, J lost 2 bases, and 10 bases lay in between. Germline CDR1 and CDR2: GTSNPN and SVGIG (reference sequence). This CDR3 has 12 residues.

The V and J genes are TRBV6-5 and TRBJ1-2; maybe TRBD1 (5 bases). This CDR3 region has 16 residues. Trimming stripped 2 bases from V and 5 bases from J, with 18 bases between. The germline gives CDR1 MNHEY, CDR2 SVGAGI. CDR3 DNA sequence: TGTGCCAGCAGTTACCAGCCCTTCGGGGCAGAGTATGGCTACACCTTC. This gives the protein CASSYQPFGAEYGYTF.

Comment on this clonotype: The junction differs from germline at one of its ends, possibly a read error. J is TRBJ1-2 and V is TRBV12-3 or TRBV12-4, with D possibly TRBD1 on 5 matching bases. The CDR3 has 12 residues. In DNA form, the CDR3 reads TGTGCCAGCAGTTTACAGGACATGCTAACCTCCTTC. The encoded protein is CASSLQDMLTSF.

This clonotype has more than one count but fewer than ten. The V gene is TRBV10-3, the J gene TRBJ1-1; 9 positions match TRBD1. J was trimmed by 1 base and V by 11 bases; bases with no gene match: 2. The CDR3 covers 12 residues. From germline, CDR1 is ENHRY and CDR2 SYGVKD. CDR3 coding DNA: TGTGCCGCGGGACAGGGGAACACTGAAGCTTTCTTT. Translating it yields CAAGQGNTEAFF.

This clonotype was picked up a small number of times. The rearrangement joins TRBV2 to TRBJ1-6, with 10 nucleotides matching TRBD1. Germline CDR1 is SNHLY and CDR2 is FYNNEI. This CDR3 region has 15 residues. V lost 6 bases to trimming and J lost 5 bases; unmatched junction nucleotides: 4. CDR3 in amino acids: CASRPGTGDNSPLHF. CDR3 DNA sequence: TGTGCCAGCAGGCCCGGGACAGGGGATAATTCACCCCTCCACTTT. Complete variable domain (other parts from reference TRBV2 and TRBJ1-6): EPEVTQTPSHQVTQMGQEVILRCVPISNHLYFYWYRQILGQKVEFLVSFYNNEISEKSEIFDDQFSVERPDGSNFTLKIRSTKLEDSAMYFCASRPGTGDNSPLHFGNGTRLTVT.

In its sample, this clonotype was seen a few times. V is TRBV7-8 and J is TRBJ2-4; 7 bases are shared with TRBD2. This CDR3 has 14 amino acids. Germline V gene lookup returns CDR1 SGHVS and CDR2 FQNEAQ. Trimming took 1 base from V and 7 from J; bases not matched to a gene: 4. CDR3 DNA: TGTGCCAGCAGCTTAGAGCGGGGCCGGAACATTCAGTACTTC. Residues: CASSLERGRNIQYF.

This clonotype appeared a few times. The gene calls are TRBV20-1 and TRBJ1-1; D is possibly TRBD1 (5 bases). The germline V gene has CDR1 DFQATT and CDR2 SNEGSKA (reference sequence). There are 11 residues in the CDR3. Trimming removed 2 bases at V and 11 bases at J, with 12 bases between. CDR3 nucleotides: TGCAGTGCTAGAACGCGGGACGACGCTTTCTTT. This sequence encodes CSARTRDDAFF.

This clonotype was seen a few times. V is TRBV6-1 and J is TRBJ1-2; the D is unclear. With 6 bases removed from V and 6 bases from J, the gap between germline ends came to 20 bases. The V gene's germline CDR1 is MNHNS and CDR2 SASEGT. This CDR3 is built from 15 residues. The CDR3 sequence: CASSPALGKGNGYTF. In DNA, the CDR3 is TGTGCCAGCAGCCCCGCGCTGGGGAAAGGGAATGGCTACACCTTC.

This clonotype was counted only a few times. CDR3 region: CASSRFAYPTGGGYTF. The CDR3 region has the DNA TGTGCCAGCAGCCGCTTCGCTTACCCAACAGGGGGTGGCTACACCTTC. The J gene is TRBJ1-2, the V gene TRBV6-1; 8 bases match TRBD1. The J segment lost 7 bases and the V segment lost 6 bases, leaving 16 bases of the junction unmatched. The CDR3 loop spans 16 amino acids. CDR1 and CDR2 (germline): MNHNS, SASEGT.

The CDR3 protein is CASSESSLSYGYTF. For the CDR3, the DNA is TGCGCCAGCAGTGAGTCGAGTCTCAGTTATGGCTACACCTTC. This rearrangement joins TRBV10-2 to TRBJ1-2; D is undetermined. V dropped 0 bases and J dropped 5 bases, with 10 bases sitting between them. The CDR3 contains 14 residues. Germline V CDR1 and CDR2: WSHSY, SAAADI.

V is TRBV7-2 and J is TRBJ1-2; no reliable D call. CDR1 SGHTA and CDR2 FQGNSA come from the germline V gene. V was trimmed by 3 bases and J by 8 bases, leaving 16 bases between them. This CDR3 region has 14 residues. The CDR3 reads CASSFYQTERGYTF. Written as DNA, the CDR3 is TGTGCCAGCAGCTTCTATCAGACGGAGCGGGGCTACACCTTC.

This clonotype was observed a single time. The chain couples TRBV27 to TRBJ2-7; D gene unclear. CDR3 length equals 14 residues. Trimming shortened V by 5 bases and J by 2 bases, and 13 bases separated the two germline ends. Per germline, CDR1 MNHEY and CDR2 SMNVEV (reference sequence). CDR3 DNA: TGTGCCAGCAGTCTTCGGACGGAAGCCTACGAGCAGTACTTC. It encodes CASSLRTEAYEQYF.

This clonotype occurred a few times. Compared with germline, one end of the junction differs, possibly owing to a read error. The J gene is TRBJ2-1, the V gene TRBV7-7, with 8 bases that match TRBD2. The CDR3 contains 17 residues. The germline gives CDR1 SSHAT, CDR2 FNYEAQ (reference sequence). Here the CDR3 reads CASSLLGAGAGLDEQFF. For the CDR3, the DNA is TGTGCTAGCAGCTTACTTGGAGCGGGGGCCGGTTTAGATGAGCAGTTCTTC.

The rearrangement links TRBV7-6 to TRBJ2-5; TRBD1 matches at 8 bases. There are 16 residues in the CDR3. Germline loops: CDR1 SGHVS, CDR2 FNYEAQ. V trimming: 1 base; J trimming: 5 bases; junction bases outside the gene matches: 9. CDR3 sequence: CASSLGAGGASETQYF. CDR3 nucleotide sequence: TGTGCCAGCAGCTTAGGTGCAGGGGGCGCTTCGGAGACCCAGTACTTC.

This chain joins TRBV30 and TRBJ1-6; maybe TRBD1 (5 bases). Germline CDR1 is GTSNPN and CDR2 is SVGIG (reference sequence). The CDR3 is made up of 14 amino acids. The V and J ends lost 2 bases and 8 bases respectively, with 13 bases between them. The CDR3 region is CAWSYGARYSPLHF. The CDR3 nucleotides are TGTGCCTGGAGTTACGGGGCGAGGTATTCACCCCTCCACTTT. Full variable domain (outside the CDR3, taken from reference TRBV30 and TRBJ1-6): SQTIHQWPATLVQPVGSPLSLECTVEGTSNPNLYWYRQAAGRGLQLLFYSVGIGQISSEVPQNLSASRPQDRQFILSSKKLLLSDSGFYLCAWSYGARYSPLHFGNGTRLTVT.

The rearrangement joins TRBV11-1 to TRBJ1-3, with D uncertain. This CDR3 contains 14 residues. V was clipped by 2 bases and J by 4 bases, with 9 bases between them. From germline, CDR1 is SGHAT and CDR2 FQDESV (reference sequence). The CDR3 coding sequence is TGTGCCAGCAGCTTACCAGCGAGGGGAAACACCATATATTTT. Protein product: CASSLPARGNTIYF.

The V gene is TRBV7-8, the J gene TRBJ1-2; D call uncertain. Germline V gene sequence: CDR1 SGHVS, CDR2 FQNEAQ. This CDR3 has 15 amino acids. The V end lost 7 bases, the J end lost 4 bases, and 19 bases lay between the germline ends. The CDR3 DNA reads TGTGCCAGCACCCCGAAGGAAGGGCGGGCCTATGGCTACACCTTC. Translating gives CASTPKEGRAYGYTF.

This clonotype showed up just a few times. This sequence joins TRBV20-1 and TRBJ2-5, with 7 bases identical to TRBD1. The V gene's germline CDR1 is DFQATT and CDR2 SNEGSKA (reference sequence). The CDR3 consists of 16 residues. Trimming cost V 4 bases and J 6 bases; bases outside gene matches: 17. This CDR3 is CSANPPDRTLGKTQYF. The DNA of the CDR3 is TGCAGTGCTAACCCACCGGACAGGACTTTGGGGAAGACCCAGTACTTC.

This chain joins TRBV6-1 and TRBJ1-1; D gene unclear. Germline-derived CDR1 and CDR2 are MNHNS and SASEGT. Trimming shortened V by 4 bases and J by 3 bases, and 9 bases separated the two germline ends. The CDR3 is 13 amino acids. CDR3 DNA sequence: TGTGCCAGCAGTGTTCCTTTCGACACTGAAGCTTTCTTT. Protein: CASSVPFDTEAFF.